Listed below are T cell receptor beta chains from one sample, sequenced in a study of beta chain features in type 1 diabetes. Only in-frame clones appear in the TCRdb table, and some are missing; sequencing was by immunoSEQ multiplex PCR. The table lists 150,000 or so clones, approximately 10% of them singletons. Input material: central memory CD4+ T cells from blood. These receptors were obtained from a woman aged 35 to 49 in good health. Both conserved end residues are part of each CDR3. The order of the fields is J gene, clone size, D gene, V gene, CDR3 DNA, CDR3 protein. The D gene is left open where the match is weak. Rows may omit the clone size; those that give it use once, few, many or a size class.

>TRBJ2-7|few|TRBD2|TRBV27
TGTGCCAGCAGTTTATCCCTCGGAGTAGCGGGGGGGCAAAGGCAGTACTTC
CASSLSLGVAGGQRQYF
>TRBJ2-5|NA|NA|TRBV9
TGTGCCAGCAGCGGGGGCCCGGCGGAGACCCAGTACTTC
CASSGGPAETQYF
>TRBJ2-5|few|TRBD2|TRBV27
TGTGCCAGCAGTCGAAGACTAGCGGGGGGGCCGGAGACCCAGTACTTC
CASSRRLAGGPETQYF
>TRBJ2-3|few|NA|TRBV2
TGTGCCAGCAGTGAAGGGGTGAACAGGGCGAATACAGATACGCAGTATTTT
CASSEGVNRANTDTQYF
>TRBJ2-5|few|NA|TRBV6-1
TGTGCCAGCAGTGAACTCCGCGGGGGCTCCACCCAGTACTTC
CASSELRGGSTQYF
>TRBJ1-1|few|TRBD1|TRBV6-5
TGTGCCAGCAATCCGACAGGGAGGTTCACTGAAGCTTTCTTT
CASNPTGRFTEAFF
>TRBJ2-1|few|TRBD2|TRBV7-2
TGTGCCAGCAGCCGACTAGCGGGGGGAGCCTCCTACAATGAGCAGTTCTTC
CASSRLAGGASYNEQFF
>TRBJ2-7|NA|NA|TRBV9
TGTGCCAGCAGCCTTACGGACTTAGCGGAGCCACGTAAGCAGTACTTC
CASSLTDLAEPRKQYF
>TRBJ1-5|few|NA|TRBV27
TGTGCCAGCAGTTCCGCGGACAAACAGCCCCAGCATTTT
CASSSADKQPQHF
>TRBJ2-7|NA|TRBD2|TRBV6-5
TGTGCCAGCAGTTACGTGGCGGGGGGATTATCCTACGAGCAGTACTTC
CASSYVAGGLSYEQYF
>TRBJ1-2|NA|TRBD1|TRBV19
TGTGCCAGTAGGAAGGACAGGGAGAATGGCTACACCTTC
CASRKDRENGYTF
>TRBJ2-7|NA|TRBD1|TRBV27
TGTGCCAGCAGTTTACAGGGGGCCCCCTACGAGCAGTACTTC
CASSLQGAPYEQYF
>TRBJ1-5|few|TRBD1|TRBV4-2
TGTGCCAGCAGCCAAGATGCAGGGGGCGGTCAGCCCCAGCATTTT
CASSQDAGGGQPQHF
>TRBJ1-5|few|NA|TRBV5-1
TGCGCCAGCAGCTTGGACGGGGATCGCAATCAGCCCCAGCATTTT
CASSLDGDRNQPQHF
>TRBJ1-2|NA|NA|TRBV5-1
TGCGCCAGCAGCTTGTTGGGCCGACAGTCTCCTAACTATGGCTACACCTTC
CASSLLGRQSPNYGYTF
>TRBJ2-7|few|TRBD2|TRBV14
TGTGCCAGCAGCCAGTCCGTCGGACTAGCGGGGGGTTCCTCCTACGAGCAGTACTTC
CASSQSVGLAGGSSYEQYF
>TRBJ2-5|NA|TRBD2|TRBV6-5
TGTGCCAGCAGAGGGACTAGCGGGGGGGCCTGGTACTTC
CASRGTSGGAWYF
>TRBJ2-1|NA|TRBD2|TRBV7-2
TGTGCCAGCAGCTTATCAGCTAGCGGGGGGCCTTACAATGAGCAGTTCTTC
CASSLSASGGPYNEQFF
>TRBJ2-1|few|TRBD1|TRBV6-5
TGTGCCAGCACCCTGGACAGGGGGGCTTACAATGAGCAGTTCTTC
CASTLDRGAYNEQFF
>TRBJ1-3|NA|NA|TRBV5-4
TGTGCCAGCAGCCCGGCAGGCGCCTCTGGAAACACCATATATTTT
CASSPAGASGNTIYF
>TRBJ1-2|NA|NA|TRBV10-1
TGCGCCAGCAGTGAGTCTGTGGGGCCTACGAGGGGCTACACCTTC
CASSESVGPTRGYTF
>TRBJ2-5|NA|NA|TRBV5-6
TGTGCCAGCAGCGCGATCGACAGTTTGCTCAAGAAAACCCAGTACTTC
CASSAIDSLLKKTQYF
>TRBJ1-5|few|NA|TRBV7-8
TGTGCCAGCAGCTTATTGAGGAGCAATCAGCCCCAGCATTTT
CASSLLRSNQPQHF
>TRBJ2-1|NA|TRBD2|TRBV11-3
TGTGCCAGCAGCCCAGGGAGGGGCAGTAATGAGCAGTTCTTC
CASSPGRGSNEQFF
>TRBJ2-4|NA|TRBD2|TRBV19
TGTGCCAGCAGGGAGGGGAACATTCAGTACTTC
CASREGNIQYF
>TRBJ2-7|few|TRBD1|TRBV10-3
TGTGCCAGCAAGGGGACAGACTCCTACGAGCAGTACTTC
CASKGTDSYEQYF
>TRBJ2-2|NA|NA|TRBV2
TGTGCCAGCAGGCCAGGGCTCAACACCGGGGAGCTGTTTTTT
CASRPGLNTGELFF
>TRBJ2-4|NA|NA|TRBV27
TGTGCCAGCAGAGGGTTGGGACTCACCAAGGGGAACATTCAGTACTTC
CASRGLGLTKGNIQYF
>TRBJ2-5|NA|NA|TRBV5-1
TGCGCCAGCAGCTTGATGGGGGGAGCGTTTGAGACCCAGTACTTC
CASSLMGGAFETQYF
>TRBJ2-7|NA|NA|TRBV5-1
TGCGCCAGCAGCTTCCGCCAGGGCTGGGTCGGCGAGCAGTACTTC
CASSFRQGWVGEQYF
>TRBJ2-2|NA|TRBD2|TRBV5-4
TGTGCCAGCAGCTTGCCCCGGGGGGGGACGGGAACCGGGGAGCTGTTTTTT
CASSLPRGGTGTGELFF
>TRBJ1-3|NA|TRBD1|TRBV27
TGTGCCACCATGCCAAACAGGGGGAACACCATATATTTT
CATMPNRGNTIYF
>TRBJ1-4|few|NA|TRBV7-6
TGTGCCAGCAGGGCGGCTTCTAATGAAAAACTGTTTTTT
CASRAASNEKLFF
>TRBJ1-2|many|NA|TRBV19
TGTGCCAGTTTTCGCGGCCGAGGCTACACCTTC
CASFRGRGYTF
>TRBJ2-5|NA|NA|TRBV4-3
TGCGCCAGCAGCCAAGATAACGACCCCGGGGGGACCCAGTACTTC
CASSQDNDPGGTQYF
>TRBJ2-3|NA|TRBD2|TRBV6-1
TGTGCCAGCAGTGAGCGGGGGGGACGCACAGATACGCAGTATTTT
CASSERGGRTDTQYF
>TRBJ2-6|NA|NA|TRBV19
TGTGCCAGTAGTCCAGACACCCGAGGGGCCAACGTCCTGACTTTC
CASSPDTRGANVLTF
>TRBJ1-3|NA|NA|TRBV5-6
TGTGCCAGCAGCACACAGGGTTCTGGAAACACCATATATTTT
CASSTQGSGNTIYF
>TRBJ1-1|NA|NA|TRBV5-1
TGCGCCAGCAGCTTGGACGGGACACAGACTGAAGCCTTCTTT
CASSLDGTQTEAFF
>TRBJ2-3|NA|NA|TRBV7-2
TGTGCCAGCAGCTTTTCCAGGGATACAGATACGCAGTATTTT
CASSFSRDTDTQYF
>TRBJ2-3|few|NA|TRBV7-2
TGTGCCAGCAGCTTAGGTGGCGGGGGCTCACCAGGGGATACGCAGTATTTT
CASSLGGGGSPGDTQYF
>TRBJ1-1|NA|NA|TRBV29-1
TGCAGCGTTGAAGATGAGACAGCCCGTGGGGCTTTCTTT
CSVEDETARGAFF